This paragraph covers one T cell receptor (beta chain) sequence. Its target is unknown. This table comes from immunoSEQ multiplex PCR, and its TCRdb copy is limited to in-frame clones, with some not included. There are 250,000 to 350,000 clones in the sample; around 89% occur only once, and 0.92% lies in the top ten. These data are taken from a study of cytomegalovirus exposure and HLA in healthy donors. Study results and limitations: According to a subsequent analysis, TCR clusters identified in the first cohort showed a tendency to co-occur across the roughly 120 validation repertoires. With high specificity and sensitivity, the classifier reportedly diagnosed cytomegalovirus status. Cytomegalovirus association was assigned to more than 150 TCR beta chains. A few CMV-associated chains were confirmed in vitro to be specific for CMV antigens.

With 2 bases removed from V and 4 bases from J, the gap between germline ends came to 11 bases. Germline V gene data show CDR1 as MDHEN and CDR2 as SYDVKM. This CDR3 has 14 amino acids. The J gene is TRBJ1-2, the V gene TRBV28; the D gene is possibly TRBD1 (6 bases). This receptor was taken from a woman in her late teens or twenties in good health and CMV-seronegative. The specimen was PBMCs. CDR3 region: CASSLGGAPYGYTF. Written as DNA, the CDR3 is TGTGCCAGCAGTTTAGGGGGCGCGCCCTATGGCTACACCTTC.